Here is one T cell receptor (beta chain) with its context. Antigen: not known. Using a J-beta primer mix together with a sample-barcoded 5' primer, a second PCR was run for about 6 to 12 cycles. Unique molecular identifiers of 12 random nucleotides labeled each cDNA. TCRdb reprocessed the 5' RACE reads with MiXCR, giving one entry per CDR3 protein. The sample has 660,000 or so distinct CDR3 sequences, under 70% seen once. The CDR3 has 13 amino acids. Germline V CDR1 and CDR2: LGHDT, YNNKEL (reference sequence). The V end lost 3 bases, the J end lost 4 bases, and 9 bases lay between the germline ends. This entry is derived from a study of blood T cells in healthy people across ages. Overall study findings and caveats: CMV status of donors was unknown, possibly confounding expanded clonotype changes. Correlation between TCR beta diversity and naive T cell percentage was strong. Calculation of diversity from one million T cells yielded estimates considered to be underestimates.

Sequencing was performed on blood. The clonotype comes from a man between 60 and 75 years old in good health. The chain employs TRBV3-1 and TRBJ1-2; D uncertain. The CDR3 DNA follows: TGTGCCAGCAGCCAGAAGACATCCTATGGCTACACCTTC. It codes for CASSQKTSYGYTF.